This TCR beta chain was found in a study of blood T cell repertoires in COVID-19. Study-wide context: Sites in the United States, Italy and Spain provided acute and convalescent COVID-19 samples.

The CDR3 spans 15 residues. V gave up 4 bases and J gave up 2 bases; unmatched junction bases: 5. CDR1 LGHDT and CDR2 YNNKEL come from the germline V gene (reference sequence). As originally analysed: Estimated nucleated cell counts came from reference gene primer amplification. The protocol was immunoSEQ multiplex PCR, while the TCRdb copy is restricted to in-frame clones and leaves out a portion. D and trimming were read from the DNA, whereas the V and J calls and clone size are those reported in that table. Here the sample spans over 250,000 clones, more than 70% being singletons. Enrollees, about 18 to 95 years old, lived in 24 US areas. Which cohort a participant joined came from the clinical history participants gave.

This TCR came from a woman aged 25-40 years who had recovered from COVID-19. The sequencing input was PBMCs or T cells enriched from blood (not recorded which). This rearrangement joins TRBV3-1 (or the pseudogene TRBV3-2) to TRBJ2-1, with 7 bases fitting TRBD2. This chain's CDR3 is CASSRAGTTYNEQFF. The CDR3 DNA reads TGTGCCAGCAGCCGCGCCGGGACTACCTACAATGAGCAGTTCTTC.